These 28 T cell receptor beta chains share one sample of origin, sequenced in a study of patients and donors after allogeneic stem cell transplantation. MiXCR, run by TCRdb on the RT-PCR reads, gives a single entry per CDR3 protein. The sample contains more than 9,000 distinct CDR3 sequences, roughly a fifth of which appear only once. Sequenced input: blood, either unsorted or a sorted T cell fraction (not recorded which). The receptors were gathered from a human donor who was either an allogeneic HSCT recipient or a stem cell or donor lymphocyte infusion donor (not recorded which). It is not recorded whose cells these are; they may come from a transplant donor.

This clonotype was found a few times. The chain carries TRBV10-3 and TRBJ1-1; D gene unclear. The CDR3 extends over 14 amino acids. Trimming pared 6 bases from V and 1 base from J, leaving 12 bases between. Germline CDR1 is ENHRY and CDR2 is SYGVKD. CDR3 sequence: CAIRPGPENTEAFF. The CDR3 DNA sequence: TGTGCCATCAGGCCTGGACCAGAGAACACTGAAGCTTTCTTT.

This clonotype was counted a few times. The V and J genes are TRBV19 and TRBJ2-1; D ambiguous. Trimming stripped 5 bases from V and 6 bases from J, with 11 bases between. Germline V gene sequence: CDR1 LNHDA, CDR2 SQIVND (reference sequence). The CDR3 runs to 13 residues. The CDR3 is CASSVFHSNEQFF. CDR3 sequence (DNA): TGTGCCAGTAGTGTATTCCACAGCAATGAGCAGTTCTTC.

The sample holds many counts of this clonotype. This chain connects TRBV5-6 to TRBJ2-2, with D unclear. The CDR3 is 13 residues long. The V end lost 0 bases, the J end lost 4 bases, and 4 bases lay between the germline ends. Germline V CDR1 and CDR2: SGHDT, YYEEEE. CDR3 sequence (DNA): TGTGCCAGCAGCTTGGCGGGCACCGGGGAGCTGTTTTTT. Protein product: CASSLAGTGELFF.

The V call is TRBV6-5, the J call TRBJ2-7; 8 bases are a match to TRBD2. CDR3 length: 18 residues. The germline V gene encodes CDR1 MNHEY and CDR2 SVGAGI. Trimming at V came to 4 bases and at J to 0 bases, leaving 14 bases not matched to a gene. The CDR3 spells CASSWTLPGGLSSYEQYF. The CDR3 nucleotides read TGTGCCAGCAGTTGGACACTTCCGGGGGGGCTTTCCTCCTACGAGCAGTACTTC.

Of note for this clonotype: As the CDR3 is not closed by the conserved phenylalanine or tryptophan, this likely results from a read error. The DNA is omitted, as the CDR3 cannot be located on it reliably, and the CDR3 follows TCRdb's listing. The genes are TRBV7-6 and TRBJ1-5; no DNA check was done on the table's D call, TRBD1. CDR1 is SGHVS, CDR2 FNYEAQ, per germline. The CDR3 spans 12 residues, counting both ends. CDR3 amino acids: CASSLGDGTVHL.

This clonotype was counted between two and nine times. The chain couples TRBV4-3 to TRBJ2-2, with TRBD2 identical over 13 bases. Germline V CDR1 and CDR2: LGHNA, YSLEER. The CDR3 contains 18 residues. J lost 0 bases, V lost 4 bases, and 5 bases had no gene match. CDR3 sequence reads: CASSPWTSGGTNTGELFF. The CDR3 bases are TGCGCCAGCAGCCCTTGGACTAGCGGGGGTACGAACACCGGGGAGCTGTTTTTT.

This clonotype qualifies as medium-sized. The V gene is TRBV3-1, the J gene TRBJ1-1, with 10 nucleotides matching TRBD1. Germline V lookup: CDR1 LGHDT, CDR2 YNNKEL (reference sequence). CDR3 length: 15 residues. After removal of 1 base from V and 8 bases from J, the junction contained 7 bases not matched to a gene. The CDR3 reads CASSQGGTGDVEAFF. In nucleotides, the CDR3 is TGTGCCAGCAGCCAAGGCGGGACAGGGGATGTAGAAGCTTTCTTT. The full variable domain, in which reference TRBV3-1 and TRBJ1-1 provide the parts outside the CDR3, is DTAVSQTPKYLVTQMGNDKSIKCEQNLGHDTMYWYKQDSKKFLKIMFSYNNKELIINETVPNRFSPKSPDKAHLNLHINSLELGDSAVYFCASSQGGTGDVEAFFGQGTRLTVV.

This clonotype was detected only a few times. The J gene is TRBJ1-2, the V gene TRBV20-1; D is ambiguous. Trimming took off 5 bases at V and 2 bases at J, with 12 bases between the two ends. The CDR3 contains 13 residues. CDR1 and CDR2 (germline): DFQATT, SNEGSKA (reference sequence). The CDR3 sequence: CSAEPTVNYGYTF. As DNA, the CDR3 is TGCAGTGCTGAACCCACAGTGAACTATGGCTACACCTTC.

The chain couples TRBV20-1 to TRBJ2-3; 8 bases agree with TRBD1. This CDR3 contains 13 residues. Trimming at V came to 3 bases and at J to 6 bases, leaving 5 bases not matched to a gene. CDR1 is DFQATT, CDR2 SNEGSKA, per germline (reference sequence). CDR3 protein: CSARQGATDTQYF. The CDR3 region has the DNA TGCAGTGCTAGGCAGGGGGCAACGGATACGCAGTATTTT.

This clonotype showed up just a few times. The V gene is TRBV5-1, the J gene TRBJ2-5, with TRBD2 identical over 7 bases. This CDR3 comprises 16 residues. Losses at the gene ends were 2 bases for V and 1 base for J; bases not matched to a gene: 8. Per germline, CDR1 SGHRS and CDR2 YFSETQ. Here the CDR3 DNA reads TGCGCCAGCAGCTTTCAAGCGGGGAGTACCCAAGAGACCCAGTACTTC. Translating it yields CASSFQAGSTQETQYF.

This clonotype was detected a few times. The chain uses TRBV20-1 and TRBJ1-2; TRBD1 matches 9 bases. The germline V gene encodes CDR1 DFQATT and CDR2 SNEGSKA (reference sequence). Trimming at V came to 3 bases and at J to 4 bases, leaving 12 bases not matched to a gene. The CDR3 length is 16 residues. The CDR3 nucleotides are TGCAGTGCTAGTCCCGGGACAGGGAGGGGGAGCTATGGCTACACCTTC. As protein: CSASPGTGRGSYGYTF.

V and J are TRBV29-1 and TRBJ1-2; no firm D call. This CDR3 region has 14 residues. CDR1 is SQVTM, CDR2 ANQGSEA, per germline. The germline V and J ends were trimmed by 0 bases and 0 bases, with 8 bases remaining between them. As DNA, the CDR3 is TGCAGCGTTGAAGATCCCGTAGCTAACTATGGCTACACCTTC. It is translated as CSVEDPVANYGYTF.

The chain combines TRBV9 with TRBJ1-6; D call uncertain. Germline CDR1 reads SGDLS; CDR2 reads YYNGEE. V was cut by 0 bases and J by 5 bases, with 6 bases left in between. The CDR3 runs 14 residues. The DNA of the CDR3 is TGTGCCAGCAGCGTAGGCCTGCATAATTCACCCCTCCACTTT. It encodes CASSVGLHNSPLHF.

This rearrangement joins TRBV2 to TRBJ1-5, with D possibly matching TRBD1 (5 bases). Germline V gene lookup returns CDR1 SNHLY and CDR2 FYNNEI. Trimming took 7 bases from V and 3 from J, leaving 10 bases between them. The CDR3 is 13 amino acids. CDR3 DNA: TGTGCCAGCACAGGGATTGTCAATCAGCCCCAGCATTTT. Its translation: CASTGIVNQPQHF.

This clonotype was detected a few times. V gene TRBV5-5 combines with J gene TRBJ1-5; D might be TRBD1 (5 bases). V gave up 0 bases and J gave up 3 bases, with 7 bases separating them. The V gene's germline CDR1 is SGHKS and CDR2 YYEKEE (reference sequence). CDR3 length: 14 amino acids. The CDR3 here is CASSLGQSNQPQHF. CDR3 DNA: TGTGCCAGCAGCTTGGGACAGTCCAATCAGCCCCAGCATTTT.

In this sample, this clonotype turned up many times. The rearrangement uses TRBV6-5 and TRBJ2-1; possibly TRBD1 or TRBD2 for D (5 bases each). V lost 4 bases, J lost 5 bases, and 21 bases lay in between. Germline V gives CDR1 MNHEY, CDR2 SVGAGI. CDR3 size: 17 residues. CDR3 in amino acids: CASSFRVGADNNNEQFF. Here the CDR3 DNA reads TGTGCCAGCAGTTTTCGGGTCGGAGCGGACAACAACAATGAGCAGTTCTTC.

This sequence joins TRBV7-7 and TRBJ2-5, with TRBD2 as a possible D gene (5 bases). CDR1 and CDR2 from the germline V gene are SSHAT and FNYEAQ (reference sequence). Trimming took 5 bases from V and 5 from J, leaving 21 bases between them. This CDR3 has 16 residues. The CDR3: CASSPTLISGGETQYF. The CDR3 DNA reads TGTGCCAGCAGCCCCACACTCATCTCCGGCGGGGAGACCCAGTACTTC.

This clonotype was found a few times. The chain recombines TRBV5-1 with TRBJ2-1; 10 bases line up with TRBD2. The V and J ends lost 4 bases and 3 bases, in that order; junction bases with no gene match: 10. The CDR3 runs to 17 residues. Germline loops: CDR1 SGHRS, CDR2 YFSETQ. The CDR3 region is CASSPKLAGLGYNEQFF. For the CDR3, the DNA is TGCGCCAGCAGCCCAAAACTAGCGGGGTTGGGCTACAATGAGCAGTTCTTC.

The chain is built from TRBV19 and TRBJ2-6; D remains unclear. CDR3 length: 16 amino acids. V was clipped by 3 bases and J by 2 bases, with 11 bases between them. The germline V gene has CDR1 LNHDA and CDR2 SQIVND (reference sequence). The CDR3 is CASSIFTLPGANVLTF. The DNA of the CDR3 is TGTGCCAGTAGTATCTTTACACTACCTGGGGCCAACGTCCTGACTTTC.

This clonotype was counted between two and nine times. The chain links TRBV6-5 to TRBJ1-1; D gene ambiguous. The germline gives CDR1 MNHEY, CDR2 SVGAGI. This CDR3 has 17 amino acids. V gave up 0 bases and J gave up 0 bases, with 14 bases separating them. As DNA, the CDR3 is TGTGCCAGCAGTTACTCGATTCTGAACCGCATGAACACTGAAGCTTTCTTT. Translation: CASSYSILNRMNTEAFF.

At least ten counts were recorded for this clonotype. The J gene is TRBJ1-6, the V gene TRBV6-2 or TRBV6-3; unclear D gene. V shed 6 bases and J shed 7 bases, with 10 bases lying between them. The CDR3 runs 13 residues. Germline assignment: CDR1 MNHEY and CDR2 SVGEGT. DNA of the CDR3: TGTGCCAGCAGAACGGACGGGAATTCACCCCTCCACTTT. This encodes CASRTDGNSPLHF.

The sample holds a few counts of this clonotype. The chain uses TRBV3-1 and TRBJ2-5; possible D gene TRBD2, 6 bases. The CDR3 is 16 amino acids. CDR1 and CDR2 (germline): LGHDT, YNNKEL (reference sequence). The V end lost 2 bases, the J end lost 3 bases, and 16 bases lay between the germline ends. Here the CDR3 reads CASSQWSAGNKETQYF. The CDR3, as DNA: TGTGCCAGCAGCCAATGGTCCGCGGGGAATAAAGAGACCCAGTACTTC.

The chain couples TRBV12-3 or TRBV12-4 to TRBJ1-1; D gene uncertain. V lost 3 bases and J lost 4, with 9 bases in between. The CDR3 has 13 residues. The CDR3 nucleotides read TGTGCCAGCAGTTTTAGGAGAATCACTGAAGCTTTCTTT. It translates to CASSFRRITEAFF.

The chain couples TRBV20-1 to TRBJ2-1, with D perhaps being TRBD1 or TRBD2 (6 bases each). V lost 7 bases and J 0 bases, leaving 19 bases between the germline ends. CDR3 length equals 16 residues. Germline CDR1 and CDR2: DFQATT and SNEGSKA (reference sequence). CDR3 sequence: CSVQFVGGPSYNEQFF. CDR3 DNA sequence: TGCAGTGTACAATTCGTAGGGGGGCCCTCCTACAATGAGCAGTTCTTC.

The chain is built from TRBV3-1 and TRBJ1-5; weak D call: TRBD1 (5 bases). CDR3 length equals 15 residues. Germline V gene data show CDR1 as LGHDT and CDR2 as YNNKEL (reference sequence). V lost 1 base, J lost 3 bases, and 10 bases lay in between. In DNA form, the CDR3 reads TGTGCCAGCAGCCAAGCCCAGGGCATCAATCAGCCCCAGCATTTT. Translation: CASSQAQGINQPQHF.

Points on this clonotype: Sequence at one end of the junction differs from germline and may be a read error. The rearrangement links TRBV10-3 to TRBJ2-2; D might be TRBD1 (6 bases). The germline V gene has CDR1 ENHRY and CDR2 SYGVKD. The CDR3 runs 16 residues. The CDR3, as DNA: TGTGCCATCTCGAGCAGGGGCCCATCGAACACCGGGGAGCTGTCTTTT. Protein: CAISSRGPSNTGELSF.

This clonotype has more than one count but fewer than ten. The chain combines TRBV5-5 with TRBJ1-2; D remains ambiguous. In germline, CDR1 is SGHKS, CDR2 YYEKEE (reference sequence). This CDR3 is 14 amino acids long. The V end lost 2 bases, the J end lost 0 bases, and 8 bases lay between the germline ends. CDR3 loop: CASSLGLSNYGYTF. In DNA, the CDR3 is TGTGCCAGCAGCTTAGGACTTTCTAACTATGGCTACACCTTC.

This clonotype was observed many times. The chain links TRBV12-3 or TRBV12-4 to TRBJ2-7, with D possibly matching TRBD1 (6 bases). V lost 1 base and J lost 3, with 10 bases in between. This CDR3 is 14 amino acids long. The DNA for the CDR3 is TGTGCCAGCAGTTTAGGGACAGCCTTCTACGAGCAGTACTTC. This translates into CASSLGTAFYEQYF.